One T cell receptor beta chain is described in this entry. Its target is unknown. Germline V lookup: CDR1 LGHNT, CDR2 FRNRAP. V was clipped by 7 bases and J by 7 bases; unmatched bases: 5. This CDR3 contains 13 residues. Assay used: immunoSEQ multiplex PCR; TCRdb lists only in-frame clones, some missing. The sample contains some 130,000 clones, 85% to 95% of which appear only once. The data were obtained in a study of T cell responses to AZD1222 COVID-19 vaccine. Study outcomes and limitations: Only after the peak T cell response were repertoires sampled.

This sample comprised peripheral blood, obtained 28 days after the second AZD1222 dose. This rearrangement joins TRBV12-5 to TRBJ1-2; 11 bases align to TRBD1. This clonotype originated in an adult who received the AZD1222 COVID-19 vaccine. In DNA form, the CDR3 reads TGTGCTAGTGACGGGACAGGGGGAGGTGGCTACACCTTC. This encodes CASDGTGGGGYTF. Looking up the rest from reference TRBV12-5 and TRBJ1-2 gives the full variable domain: DARVTQTPRHKVTEMGQEVTMRCQPILGHNTVFWYRQTMMQGLELLAYFRNRAPLDDSGMPKDRFSAEMPDATLATLKIQPSEPRDSAVYFCASDGTGGGGYTFGSGTRLTVV.